This T cell receptor beta chain was sequenced for a study of T-cell reconstitution after alpha-beta-depleted transplantation in children. A TCRbeta library incorporating unique molecular identifiers was prepared. TCRdb independently ran MiXCR on the PCR reads; one entry per CDR3 protein. The repertoire holds 240,000 or so distinct CDR3 sequences, with more than 10% as singletons. This clonotype appeared many times. This TCR came from a human donor who donated a stem cell graft to a child with acute lymphoblastic leukemia. The sample was PBMCs from the stem cell graft donor, taken from the stem cell graft.

CDR3 bases: TGTGCCAGTTCTACAGGCCTTCTCTCTGGAAACACCATATATTTT. Translated: CASSTGLLSGNTIYF. The chain uses TRBV6-5 and TRBJ1-3; D is possibly TRBD1 (5 bases). Trimming cost V 9 bases and J 0 bases, with 15 bases left between them. The CDR3 has 15 amino acids. Germline CDR1 and CDR2: MNHEY and SVGAGI.